The 23 T cell receptor beta chains below all came from one sample that was sequenced in a study of CD8 T cells in Susac syndrome. RNA totalling about 0.5 to 1 ug underwent reverse transcription with random hexamers. MiXCR, applied by TCRdb to the immunoSEQ multiplex PCR reads, yields one record per CDR3 protein. The sample shows some 200,000 distinct CDR3 sequences, approximately 95% of them seen only once. The specimen sequenced was CD4+ T cells from PBMCs. The receptors come from a human donor with multiple sclerosis.

The rearrangement links TRBV29-1 to TRBJ2-7, with 8 bases aligning to TRBD2. This CDR3 contains 12 residues. CDR1 SQVTM and CDR2 ANQGSEA come from the germline V gene. V shed 6 bases, J shed 6 bases, and the junction held 7 bases outside the gene matches. This CDR3 reads CSVAGTRVEQYF. The DNA of the CDR3 is TGCAGCGTCGCCGGGACTAGAGTCGAGCAGTACTTC.

This rearrangement joins TRBV7-2 to TRBJ2-3; 14 bases are a match to TRBD2. The CDR3 spans 15 residues. Germline-derived CDR1 and CDR2 are SGHTA and FQGNSA. The V gene end was trimmed by 4 bases and the J gene end by 14 bases; junction bases not matched to a gene: 11. The CDR3 is CASSSSGTSGGVGYF. As DNA, the CDR3 is TGTGCCAGCAGCTCCTCCGGGACTAGCGGGGGAGTGGGGTATTTT.

The V gene is TRBV2, the J gene TRBJ2-5; D is unclear. The CDR3 loop spans 14 amino acids. V was clipped by 3 bases and J by 0 bases, with 8 bases between them. Germline assignment: CDR1 SNHLY and CDR2 FYNNEI. The CDR3 DNA is TGTGCCAGCAGTGACTACGGGTACCAAGAGACCCAGTACTTC. Its translation is CASSDYGYQETQYF.

This sequence joins TRBV2 and TRBJ2-6, with a tentative D call TRBD2 (7 bases). The V and J ends lost 3 bases and 4 bases respectively, with 10 bases between them. CDR3 size: 15 residues. Germline V gene sequence: CDR1 SNHLY, CDR2 FYNNEI. This CDR3 is CASSDGGLGANVLTF. DNA of the CDR3: TGTGCCAGCAGTGACGGGGGGCTCGGGGCCAACGTCCTGACTTTC.

In its sample, this clonotype was seen once. This chain links TRBV29-1 with TRBJ2-3, with a weak D call TRBD2 (5 bases). The CDR3 contains 13 residues. Germline V gene lookup returns CDR1 SQVTM and CDR2 ANQGSEA. Trimming stripped 1 base from V and 9 bases from J, with 14 bases between. The CDR3 loop is CSVEGTGVGTQYF. The CDR3 nucleotides are TGCAGCGTTGAAGGGACTGGGGTCGGAACGCAGTATTTT.

In its sample, this clonotype was seen a few times. The rearrangement uses TRBV12-3 or TRBV12-4 and TRBJ2-3, with TRBD2 matching over 12 bases. This CDR3 has 14 amino acids. V was clipped by 6 bases and J by 3 bases; unmatched bases: 1. CDR3 region: CASRLAGGTDTQYF. DNA for the CDR3: TGTGCCAGCAGGCTAGCGGGAGGGACAGATACGCAGTATTTT.

The chain links TRBV20-1 to TRBJ2-7; the D gene is possibly TRBD2 (5 bases). Germline V lookup: CDR1 DFQATT, CDR2 SNEGSKA (reference sequence). This CDR3 region has 11 residues. Trimming pared 0 bases from V and 11 bases from J, leaving 11 bases between. CDR3 residues: CSARDGELEYF. As DNA, the CDR3 is TGCAGTGCTAGAGACGGGGAATTGGAGTACTTC.

The DNA for the CDR3 is TGTGCCAGCTCACCACCGAGGACGATGGAATACAATGAGCAGTTCTTC. Its protein is CASSPPRTMEYNEQFF. The chain is built from TRBV18 and TRBJ2-1, with D uncertain. Germline V CDR1 and CDR2: KGHSH, LQKENI. Deletions cut 0 bases from V and 4 bases from J, with 13 bases between. The CDR3 loop spans 16 amino acids.

The J gene is TRBJ2-5, the V gene TRBV29-1; 10 bases map to TRBD2. In germline, CDR1 is SQVTM, CDR2 ANQGSEA. The CDR3 length is 15 residues. The ends lost 4 bases at V and 5 bases at J; junction bases unmatched: 10. The CDR3 nucleotides are TGCAGCGTTGTCGCTAGCGGGGGTTCTAGGGAGACCCAGTACTTC. Amino acids: CSVVASGGSRETQYF.

This chain links TRBV15 with TRBJ1-2, with no clear D. Germline CDR1 LNHNV, CDR2 YYDKDF (reference sequence). The CDR3 runs to 14 residues. V was clipped by 0 bases and J by 1 base, with 6 bases between them. CDR3 coding DNA: TGTGCCACCAGCAGAGATCCTCATAACTATGGCTACACCTTC. Protein sequence: CATSRDPHNYGYTF.

The chain has TRBV3-1 and TRBJ1-3; D gene unclear. Between the trimmed V and J ends, which lost 1 base and 8 bases, there was a span of 12 bases. CDR3 length: 14 amino acids. Germline lookup yields CDR1 LGHDT and CDR2 YNNKEL (reference sequence). CDR3 coding DNA: TGTGCCAGCAGCCAAGGGCGGTTTGGCCACACCATATATTTT. Translation gives CASSQGRFGHTIYF.

The chain carries TRBV29-1 and TRBJ1-2; D is ambiguous. The CDR3 is 12 amino acids. CDR1 SQVTM and CDR2 ANQGSEA come from the germline V gene. The V end lost 6 bases, the J end lost 7 bases, and 15 bases lay between the germline ends. The CDR3 coding sequence is TGCAGCGTCGAAATGGGTTTGGGTGGCTACACCTTC. Translated: CSVEMGLGGYTF. The variable domain in full, with the rest retrieved from reference TRBV29-1 and TRBJ1-2, is SAVISQKPSRDICQRGTSLTIQCQVDSQVTMMFWYRQQPGQSLTLIATANQGSEATYESGFVIDKFPISRPNLTFSTLTVSNMSPEDSSIYLCSVEMGLGGYTFGSGTRLTVV.

The gene calls are TRBV12-3 or TRBV12-4 and TRBJ1-2; weak D call: TRBD1 (5 bases). The germline V and J ends were trimmed by 6 bases and 8 bases, with 16 bases remaining between them. The CDR3 is 13 residues long. The DNA for the CDR3 is TGTGCCAGCAGGAGGGGACCTGGGTTCGGCTACACCTTC. Translated: CASRRGPGFGYTF.

The chain carries TRBV7-9 and TRBJ1-3; tentative D call: TRBD1 (5 bases). V was pared by 3 bases and J by 1 base, with 7 bases between. Germline-derived CDR1 and CDR2 are SEHNR and FQNEAQ (reference sequence). This CDR3 has 14 amino acids. The CDR3 region has the DNA TGTGCCAGCAGCTTGGGGCGATCTGGAAACACCATATATTTT. This gives the protein CASSLGRSGNTIYF.

This clonotype has only a few counts. V is TRBV24-1 and J is TRBJ2-1; TRBD2 agrees at 12 bases. This CDR3 contains 15 residues. CDR1 and CDR2 (germline): KGHDR, SFDVKD. V gave up 4 bases and J gave up 7 bases; unmatched junction bases: 4. CDR3 sequence (DNA): TGTGCCACCAGTGACGCGGGACTAGCGGGTAATGAGCAGTTCTTC. Its translation: CATSDAGLAGNEQFF.

CDR3 bases: TGCAGCGTTGGACTAGCGTCGAACGAGCAGTACTTC. This gives the protein CSVGLASNEQYF. This chain uses TRBV29-1 with TRBJ2-7, with 8 bases lining up with TRBD2. This CDR3 comprises 12 residues. CDR1 SQVTM and CDR2 ANQGSEA come from the germline V gene. V gave up 4 bases and J gave up 5 bases; unmatched junction bases: 4.

This rearrangement joins TRBV18 to TRBJ2-1; perhaps TRBD2 as D (5 bases). There are 15 residues in the CDR3. V lost 5 bases and J lost 10, with 21 bases in between. Per germline, CDR1 KGHSH and CDR2 LQKENI. The CDR3 reads CASSKASGSHLEQFF. CDR3 nucleotide sequence: TGTGCCAGCTCAAAGGCGTCGGGGAGCCATCTAGAGCAGTTCTTC.

V usage is TRBV20-1 and J usage is TRBJ2-7, with no clear D. The CDR3 runs to 11 residues. With 1 base removed from V and 3 bases from J, the gap between germline ends came to 4 bases. CDR1 and CDR2 (germline): DFQATT, SNEGSKA (reference sequence). The CDR3 here is CSARGSYEQYF. The CDR3 region has the DNA TGCAGTGCTAGAGGAAGCTACGAGCAGTACTTC.

The chain joins TRBV15 to TRBJ1-5, with D tentatively TRBD1 (6 bases). V lost 1 base and J 3 bases, leaving 16 bases between the germline ends. Per germline, CDR1 LNHNV and CDR2 YYDKDF (reference sequence). This CDR3 has 17 residues. The CDR3 nucleotides are TGTGCCACCAGCAGAGGCGGGGGTTGGGGGGCCAATCAGCCCCAGCATTTT. Translating gives CATSRGGGWGANQPQHF.

The chain recombines TRBV2 with TRBJ2-7; a possible D gene is TRBD1 (6 bases). The CDR3 extends over 13 amino acids. The V end was cut by 7 bases, the J end by 1 base, with 11 bases between. In germline, CDR1 is SNHLY, CDR2 FYNNEI. This CDR3 is CASKGQFSYEQYF. CDR3 DNA: TGTGCCAGCAAAGGACAGTTTTCCTACGAGCAGTACTTC. The full variable domain, completed using reference TRBV2 and TRBJ2-7, is EPEVTQTPSHQVTQMGQEVILRCVPISNHLYFYWYRQILGQKVEFLVSFYNNEISEKSEIFDDQFSVERPDGSNFTLKIRSTKLEDSAMYFCASKGQFSYEQYFGPGTRLTVT.

This clonotype was seen only once. This chain joins TRBV30 and TRBJ2-2, with 7 bases lining up with TRBD2. Germline V gene sequence: CDR1 GTSNPN, CDR2 SVGIG (reference sequence). Losses at the gene ends were 5 bases for V and 5 bases for J; bases not matched to a gene: 11. This CDR3 is built from 15 residues. The CDR3 spells CAWGWAGVRTGELFF. As DNA, the CDR3 is TGTGCCTGGGGCTGGGCGGGAGTGAGAACCGGGGAGCTGTTTTTT.

The chain links TRBV29-1 to TRBJ2-5; D uncertain. This CDR3 is built from 13 residues. CDR1 and CDR2 (germline): SQVTM, ANQGSEA. V lost 6 bases to trimming and J lost 5 bases, with 16 bases between them. The CDR3 DNA is TGCAGCGTCCGGACCCCGCGTGGGGAGACCCAGTACTTC. It yields the protein CSVRTPRGETQYF.

The chain is built from TRBV7-9 and TRBJ2-1; TRBD2 agrees at 12 bases. V was clipped by 7 bases and J by 4 bases; unmatched bases: 2. The CDR3 spans 14 residues. From germline, CDR1 is SEHNR and CDR2 FQNEAQ (reference sequence). The CDR3 loop reads CASTLAGGYNEQFF. The DNA for the CDR3 is TGTGCCAGCACACTAGCGGGGGGTTACAATGAGCAGTTCTTC.